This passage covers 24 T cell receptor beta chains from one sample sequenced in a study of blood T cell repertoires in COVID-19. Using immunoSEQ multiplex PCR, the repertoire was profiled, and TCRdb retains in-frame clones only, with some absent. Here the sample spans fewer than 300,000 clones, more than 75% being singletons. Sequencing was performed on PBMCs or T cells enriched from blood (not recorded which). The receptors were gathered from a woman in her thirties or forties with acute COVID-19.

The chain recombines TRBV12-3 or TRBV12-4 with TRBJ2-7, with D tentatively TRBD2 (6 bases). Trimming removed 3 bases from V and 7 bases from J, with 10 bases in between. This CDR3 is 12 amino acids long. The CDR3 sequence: CASSFREWEQYF. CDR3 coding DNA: TGTGCCAGCAGTTTTCGGGAGTGGGAGCAGTACTTC.

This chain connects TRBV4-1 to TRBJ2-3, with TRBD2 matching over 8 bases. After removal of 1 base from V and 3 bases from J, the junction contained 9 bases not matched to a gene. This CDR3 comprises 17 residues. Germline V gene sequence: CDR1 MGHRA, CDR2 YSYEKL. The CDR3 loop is CASSQGPTGGLTDTQYF. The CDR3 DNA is TGCGCCAGCAGCCAAGGGCCCACGGGGGGGCTGACAGATACGCAGTATTTT.

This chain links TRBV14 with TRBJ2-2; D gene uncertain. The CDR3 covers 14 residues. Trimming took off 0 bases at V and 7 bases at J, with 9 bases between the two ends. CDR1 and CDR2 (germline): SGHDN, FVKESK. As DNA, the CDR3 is TGTGCCAGCAGCCAAGATCTATCCGGCGGGGAGCTGTTTTTT. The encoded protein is CASSQDLSGGELFF.

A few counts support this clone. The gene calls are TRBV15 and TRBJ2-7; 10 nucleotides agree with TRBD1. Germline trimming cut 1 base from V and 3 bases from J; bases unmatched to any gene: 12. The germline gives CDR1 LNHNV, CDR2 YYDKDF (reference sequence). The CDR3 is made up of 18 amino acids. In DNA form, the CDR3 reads TGTGCCACCAGCAGAGGGCCCGATGGCGGACAGGGGGGCTACGAGCAGTACTTC. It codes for CATSRGPDGGQGGYEQYF.

CDR3 sequence (DNA): TGTGCCAGCAGCCGACCGGGACTAGCGGTTTTTCCCTCCTACAATGAGCAGTTCTTC. Encoded protein: CASSRPGLAVFPSYNEQFF. This chain connects TRBV4-2 to TRBJ2-1; 11 positions match TRBD2. Germline V lookup: CDR1 LGHNA, CDR2 YNFKEQ. CDR3 length: 19 residues. V shed 4 bases, J shed 0 bases, and the junction held 11 bases outside the gene matches.

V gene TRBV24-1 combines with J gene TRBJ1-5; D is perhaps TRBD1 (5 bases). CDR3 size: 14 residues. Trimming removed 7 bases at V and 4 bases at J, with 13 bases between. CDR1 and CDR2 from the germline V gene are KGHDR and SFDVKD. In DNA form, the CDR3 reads TGTGCCACCAGCCCAGGGTACCCAAATCAGCCCCAGCATTTT. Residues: CATSPGYPNQPQHF.

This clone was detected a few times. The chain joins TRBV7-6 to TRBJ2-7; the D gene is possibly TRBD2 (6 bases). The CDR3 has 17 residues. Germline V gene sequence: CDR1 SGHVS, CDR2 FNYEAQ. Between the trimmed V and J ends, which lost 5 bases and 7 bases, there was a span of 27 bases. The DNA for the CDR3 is TGTGCCAGCAGCCAATCAAGGAGGGGCAGGGAGGTGAGGGAGCAGTACTTC. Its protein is CASSQSRRGREVREQYF.

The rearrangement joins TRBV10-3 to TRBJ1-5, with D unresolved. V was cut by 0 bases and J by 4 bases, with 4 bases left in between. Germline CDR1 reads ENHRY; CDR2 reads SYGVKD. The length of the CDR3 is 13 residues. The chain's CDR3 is CAISESENQPQHF. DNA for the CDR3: TGTGCCATCAGTGAGTCGGAGAATCAGCCCCAGCATTTT.

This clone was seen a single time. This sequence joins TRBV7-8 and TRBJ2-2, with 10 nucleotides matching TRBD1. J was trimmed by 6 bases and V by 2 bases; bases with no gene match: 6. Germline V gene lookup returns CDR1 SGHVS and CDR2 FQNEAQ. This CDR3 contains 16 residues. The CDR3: CASSLWDRGGSGELFF. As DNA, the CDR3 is TGTGCCAGCAGCTTATGGGACAGGGGTGGGTCCGGGGAGCTGTTTTTT.

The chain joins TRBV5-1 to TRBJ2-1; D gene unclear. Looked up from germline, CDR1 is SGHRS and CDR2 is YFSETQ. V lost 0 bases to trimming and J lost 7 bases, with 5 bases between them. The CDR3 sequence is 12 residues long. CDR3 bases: TGCGCCAGCAGCTTGGGCGCGAATGAGCAGTTCTTC. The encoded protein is CASSLGANEQFF.

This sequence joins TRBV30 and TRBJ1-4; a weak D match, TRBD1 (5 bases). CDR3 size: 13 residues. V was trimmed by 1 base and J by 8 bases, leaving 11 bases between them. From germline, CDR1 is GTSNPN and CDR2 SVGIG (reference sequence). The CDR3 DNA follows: TGTGCCTGGAGTGGAGACAAGGGGGAAAAACTGTTTTTT. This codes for CAWSGDKGEKLFF.

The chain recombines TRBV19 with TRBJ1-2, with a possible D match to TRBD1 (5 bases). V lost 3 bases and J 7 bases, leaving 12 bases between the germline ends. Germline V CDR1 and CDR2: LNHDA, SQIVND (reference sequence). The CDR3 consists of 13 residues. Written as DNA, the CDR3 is TGTGCCAGTAGTATTATGGGGCAGTCTGGCTACACCTTC. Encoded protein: CASSIMGQSGYTF.

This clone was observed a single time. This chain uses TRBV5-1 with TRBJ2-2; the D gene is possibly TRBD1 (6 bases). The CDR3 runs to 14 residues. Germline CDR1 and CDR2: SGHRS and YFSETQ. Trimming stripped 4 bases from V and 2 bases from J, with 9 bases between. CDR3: CASSMDRNTGELFF. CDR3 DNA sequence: TGCGCCAGCAGCATGGACAGAAACACCGGGGAGCTGTTTTTT.

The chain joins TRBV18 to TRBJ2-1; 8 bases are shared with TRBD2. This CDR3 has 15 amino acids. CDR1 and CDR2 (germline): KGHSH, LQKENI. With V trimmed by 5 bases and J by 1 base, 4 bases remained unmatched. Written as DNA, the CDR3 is TGTGCCAGCTCATCGCGGGGGGATTCCTACAATGAGCAGTTCTTC. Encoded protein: CASSSRGDSYNEQFF.

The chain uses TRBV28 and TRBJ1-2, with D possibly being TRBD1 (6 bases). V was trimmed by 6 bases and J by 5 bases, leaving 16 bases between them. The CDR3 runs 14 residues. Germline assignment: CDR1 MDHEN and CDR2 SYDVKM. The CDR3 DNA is TGTGCCAGCAGCCGAATGACAGGATCTTATGGCTACACCTTC. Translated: CASSRMTGSYGYTF.

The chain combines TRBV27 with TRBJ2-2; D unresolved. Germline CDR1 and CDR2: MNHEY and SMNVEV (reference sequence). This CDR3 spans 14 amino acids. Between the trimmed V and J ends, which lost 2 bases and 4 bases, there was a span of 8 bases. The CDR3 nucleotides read TGTGCCAGCAGTTTACGCGCCACCACCGGGGAGCTGTTTTTT. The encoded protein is CASSLRATTGELFF.

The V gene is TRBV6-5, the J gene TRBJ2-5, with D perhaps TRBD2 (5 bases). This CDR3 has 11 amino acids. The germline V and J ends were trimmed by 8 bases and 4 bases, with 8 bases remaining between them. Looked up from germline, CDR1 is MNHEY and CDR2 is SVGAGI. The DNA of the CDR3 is TGTGCCAGCGGACTCGGAGAGACCCAGTACTTC. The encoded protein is CASGLGETQYF.

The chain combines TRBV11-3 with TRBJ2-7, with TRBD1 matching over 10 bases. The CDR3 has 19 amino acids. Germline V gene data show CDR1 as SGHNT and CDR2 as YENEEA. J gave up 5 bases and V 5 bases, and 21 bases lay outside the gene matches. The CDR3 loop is CASSGGRDRGPQWGHEQYF. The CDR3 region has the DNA TGTGCCAGCAGCGGAGGGAGGGACAGGGGTCCCCAATGGGGCCACGAGCAGTACTTC.

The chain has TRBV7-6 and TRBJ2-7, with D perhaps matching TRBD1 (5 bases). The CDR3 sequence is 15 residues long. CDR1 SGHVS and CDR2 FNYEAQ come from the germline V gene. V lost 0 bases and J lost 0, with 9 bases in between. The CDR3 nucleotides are TGTGCCAGCAGCTTAGCAGACAGAGGCTCCTACGAGCAGTACTTC. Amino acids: CASSLADRGSYEQYF.

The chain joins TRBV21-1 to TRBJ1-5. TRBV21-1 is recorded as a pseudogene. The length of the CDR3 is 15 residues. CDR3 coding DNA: TGTGCCAGCAGCAAAGCCTTCCGTGGCAATCAGCCCCAGCATTTT. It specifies CASSKAFRGNQPQHF.

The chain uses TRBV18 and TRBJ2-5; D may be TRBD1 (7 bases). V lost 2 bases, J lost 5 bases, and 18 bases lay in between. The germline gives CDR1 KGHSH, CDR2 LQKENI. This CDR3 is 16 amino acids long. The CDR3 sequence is CASSPIGGGVWETQYF. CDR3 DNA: TGTGCCAGCTCACCAATCGGAGGGGGCGTGTGGGAGACCCAGTACTTC. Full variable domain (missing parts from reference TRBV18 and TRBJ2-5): NAGVMQNPRHLVRRRGQEARLRCSPMKGHSHVYWYRQLPEEGLKFMVYLQKENIIDESGMPKERFSAEFPKEGPSILRIQQVVRGDSAAYFCASSPIGGGVWETQYFGPGTRLLVL.

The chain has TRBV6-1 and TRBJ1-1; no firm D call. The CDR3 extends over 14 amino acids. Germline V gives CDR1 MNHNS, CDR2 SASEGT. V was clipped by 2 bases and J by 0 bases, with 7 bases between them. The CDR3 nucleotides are TGTGCCAGCAGTGAACACTACTTGAACACTGAAGCTTTCTTT. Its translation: CASSEHYLNTEAFF.

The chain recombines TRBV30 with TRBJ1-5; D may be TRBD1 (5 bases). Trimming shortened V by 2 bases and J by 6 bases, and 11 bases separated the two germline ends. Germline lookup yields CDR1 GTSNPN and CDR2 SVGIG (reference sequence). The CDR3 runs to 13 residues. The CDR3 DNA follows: TGTGCCTGGAGTCACGGGGGTGGTCAGCCCCAGCATTTT. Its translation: CAWSHGGGQPQHF.

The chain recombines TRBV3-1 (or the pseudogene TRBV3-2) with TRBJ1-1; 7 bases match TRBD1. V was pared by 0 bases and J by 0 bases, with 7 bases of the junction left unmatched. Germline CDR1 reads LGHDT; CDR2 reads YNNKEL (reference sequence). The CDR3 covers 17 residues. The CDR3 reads CASSQERKGALNTEAFF. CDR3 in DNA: TGTGCCAGCAGCCAAGAGCGTAAGGGGGCCCTGAACACTGAAGCTTTCTTT.